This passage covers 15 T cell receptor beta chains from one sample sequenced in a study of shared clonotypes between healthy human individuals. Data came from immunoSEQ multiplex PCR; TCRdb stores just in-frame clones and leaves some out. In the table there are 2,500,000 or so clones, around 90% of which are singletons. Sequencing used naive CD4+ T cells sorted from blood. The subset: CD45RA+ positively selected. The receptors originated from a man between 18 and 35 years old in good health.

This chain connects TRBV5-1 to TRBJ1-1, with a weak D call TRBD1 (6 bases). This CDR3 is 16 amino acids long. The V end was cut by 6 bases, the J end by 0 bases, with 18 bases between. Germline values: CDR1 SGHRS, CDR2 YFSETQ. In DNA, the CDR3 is TGCGCCAGCACCCAGGGGAGTAGGAATCTGAACACTGAAGCTTTCTTT. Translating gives CASTQGSRNLNTEAFF.

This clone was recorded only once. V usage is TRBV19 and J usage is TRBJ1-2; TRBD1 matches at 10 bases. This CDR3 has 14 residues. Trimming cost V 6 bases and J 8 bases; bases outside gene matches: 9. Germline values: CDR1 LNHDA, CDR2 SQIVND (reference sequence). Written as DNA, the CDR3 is TGTGCCAGTAGAGGACAGGGGGAATCCCGGGGCTACACCTTC. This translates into CASRGQGESRGYTF.

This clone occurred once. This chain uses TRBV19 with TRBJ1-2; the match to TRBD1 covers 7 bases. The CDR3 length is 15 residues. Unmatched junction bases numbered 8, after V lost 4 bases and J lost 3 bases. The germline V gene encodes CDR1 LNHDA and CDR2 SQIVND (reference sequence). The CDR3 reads CASSTGGRGYYGYTF. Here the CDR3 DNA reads TGTGCCAGTAGTACAGGGGGGAGAGGATACTATGGCTACACCTTC. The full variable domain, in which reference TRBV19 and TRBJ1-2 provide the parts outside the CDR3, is DGGITQSPKYLFRKEGQNVTLSCEQNLNHDAMYWYRQDPGQGLRLIYYSQIVNDFQKGDIAEGYSVSREKKESFPLTVTSAQKNPTAFYLCASSTGGRGYYGYTFGSGTRLTVV.

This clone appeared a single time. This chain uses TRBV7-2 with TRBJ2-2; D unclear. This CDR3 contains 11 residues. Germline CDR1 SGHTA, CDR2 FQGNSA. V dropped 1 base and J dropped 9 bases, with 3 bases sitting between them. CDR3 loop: CASSLERELFF. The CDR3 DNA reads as TGTGCCAGCAGCTTAGAAAGGGAGCTGTTTTTT.

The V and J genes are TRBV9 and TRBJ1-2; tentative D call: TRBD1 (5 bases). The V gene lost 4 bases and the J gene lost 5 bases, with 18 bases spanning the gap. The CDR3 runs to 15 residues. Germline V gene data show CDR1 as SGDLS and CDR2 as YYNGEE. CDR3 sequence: CASSPPGLEGYGYTF. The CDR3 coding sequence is TGTGCCAGCAGCCCCCCAGGGTTGGAGGGGTATGGCTACACCTTC.

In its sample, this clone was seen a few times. This CDR3 reads CASSLPEQGWAFF. In nucleotides, the CDR3 is TGTGCCAGCAGTTTACCCGAACAGGGTTGGGCTTTCTTT. The chain combines TRBV28 with TRBJ1-1; TRBD1 is a possible D gene (6 bases). Per germline, CDR1 MDHEN and CDR2 SYDVKM. The V end lost 2 bases, the J end lost 11 bases, and 15 bases lay between the germline ends. The CDR3 covers 13 residues.

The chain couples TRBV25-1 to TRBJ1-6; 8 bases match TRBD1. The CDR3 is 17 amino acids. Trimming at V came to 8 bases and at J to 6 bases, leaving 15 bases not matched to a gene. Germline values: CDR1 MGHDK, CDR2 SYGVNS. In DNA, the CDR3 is TGTGCCAGCGCCCAGACAGGGGCCCGGTATGGTAATTCACCCCTCCACTTT. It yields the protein CASAQTGARYGNSPLHF.

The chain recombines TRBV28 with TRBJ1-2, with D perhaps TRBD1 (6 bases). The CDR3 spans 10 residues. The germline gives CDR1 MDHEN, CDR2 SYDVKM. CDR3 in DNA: TGTGCAGTCCGGGGGGCGAACTACACCTTC. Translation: CAVRGANYTF.

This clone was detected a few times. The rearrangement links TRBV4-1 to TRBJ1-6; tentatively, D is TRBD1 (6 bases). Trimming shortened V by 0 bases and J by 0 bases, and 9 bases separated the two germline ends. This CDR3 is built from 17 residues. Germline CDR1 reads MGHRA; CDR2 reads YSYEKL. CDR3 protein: CASSQDADSSYNSPLHF. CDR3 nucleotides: TGCGCCAGCAGCCAAGATGCGGACAGCTCCTATAATTCACCCCTCCACTTT.

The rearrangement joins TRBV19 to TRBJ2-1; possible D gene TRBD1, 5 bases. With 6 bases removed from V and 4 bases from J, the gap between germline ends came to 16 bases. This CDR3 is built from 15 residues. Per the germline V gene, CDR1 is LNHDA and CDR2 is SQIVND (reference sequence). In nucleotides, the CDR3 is TGTGCCAGTAGGGGGCTCCGTTCCTTTTACAATGAGCAGTTCTTC. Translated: CASRGLRSFYNEQFF.

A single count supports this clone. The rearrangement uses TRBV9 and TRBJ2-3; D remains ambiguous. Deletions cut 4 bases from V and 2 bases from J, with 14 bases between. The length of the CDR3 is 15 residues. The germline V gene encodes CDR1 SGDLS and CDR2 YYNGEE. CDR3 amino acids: CASSWELGATDTQYF. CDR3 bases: TGTGCCAGCAGCTGGGAATTAGGAGCCACAGATACGCAGTATTTT.

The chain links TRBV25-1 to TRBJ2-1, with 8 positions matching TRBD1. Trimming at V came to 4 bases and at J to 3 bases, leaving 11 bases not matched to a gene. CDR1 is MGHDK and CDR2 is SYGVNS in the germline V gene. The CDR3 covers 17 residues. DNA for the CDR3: TGTGCCAGCAGTGCCCGACAGGGGCCAGAAGGCTACAATGAGCAGTTCTTC. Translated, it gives CASSARQGPEGYNEQFF.

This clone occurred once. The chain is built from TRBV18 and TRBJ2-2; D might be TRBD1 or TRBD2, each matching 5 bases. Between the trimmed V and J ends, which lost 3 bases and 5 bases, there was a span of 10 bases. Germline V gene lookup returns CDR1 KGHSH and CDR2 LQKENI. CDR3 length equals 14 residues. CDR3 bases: TGTGCCAGCTCACCCTCCGGGGCTACCGGGGAGCTGTTTTTT. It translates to CASSPSGATGELFF. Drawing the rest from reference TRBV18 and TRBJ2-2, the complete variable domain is NAGVMQNPRHLVRRRGQEARLRCSPMKGHSHVYWYRQLPEEGLKFMVYLQKENIIDESGMPKERFSAEFPKEGPSILRIQQVVRGDSAAYFCASSPSGATGELFFGEGSRLTVL.

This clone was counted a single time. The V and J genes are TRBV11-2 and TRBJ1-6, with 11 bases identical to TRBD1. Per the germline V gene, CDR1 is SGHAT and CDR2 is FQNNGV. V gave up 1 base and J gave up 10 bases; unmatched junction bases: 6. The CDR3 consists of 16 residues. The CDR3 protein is CASSLGGTGGHSPLHF. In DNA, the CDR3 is TGTGCCAGCAGCTTAGGAGGGACAGGGGGTCACTCACCCCTCCACTTT.

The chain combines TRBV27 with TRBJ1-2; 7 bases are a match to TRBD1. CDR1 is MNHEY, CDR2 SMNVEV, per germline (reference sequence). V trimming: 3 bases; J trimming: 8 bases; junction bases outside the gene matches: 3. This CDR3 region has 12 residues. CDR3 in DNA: TGTGCCAGCAGTTTCCAGGGGGGCGGCTACACCTTC. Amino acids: CASSFQGGGYTF.